The 21 T cell receptor beta chains presented below share a single source sample, sequenced in a study of blood T cell repertoires in COVID-19 (dated by TCRdb to 2018 to 2020). Preparation of the library involved the immunoSEQ multiplex PCR assay. TCRdb holds this immuneACCESS table with in-frame rearrangements only. Some clones are missing; in checked studies, unresolved V genes explain under half, and the rest has no known cause. This sample comprises 200,000 to 250,000 clones, around 87% of them detected only once. 7.1% of the sample goes to the ten largest clones. The specimen was peripheral blood. All receptors come from a woman in her seventies with active or convalescent COVID-19.

This clone was found once. Germline is not matched at one junction end, which may reflect a read error. The CDR3 sequence is CASSLTWEDERLFF. The CDR3 DNA reads TGTGCCAGTTCCTTAACGTGGGAGGATGAAAGACTGTTTTTT. The chain couples TRBV6-5 to TRBJ1-4; D is ambiguous. The CDR3 has 14 residues. Per germline, CDR1 MNHEY and CDR2 SVGAGI.

This clone occurred once. J is TRBJ1-2 and V is TRBV29-1; D gene ambiguous. Germline V CDR1 and CDR2: SQVTM, ANQGSEA. V lost 7 bases to trimming and J lost 8 bases, with 20 bases between them. The CDR3 extends over 13 amino acids. CDR3 region: CSARMAGEGGYTF. The CDR3 nucleotides read TGCAGCGCCAGAATGGCGGGAGAAGGCGGCTACACCTTC.

The V gene is TRBV11-2, the J gene TRBJ2-1, with D possibly being TRBD1 (5 bases). Deletions cut 8 bases from V and 6 bases from J, with 8 bases between. The CDR3 has 11 residues. The germline gives CDR1 SGHAT, CDR2 FQNNGV. The CDR3 region is CASDRGNEQFF. Here the CDR3 DNA reads TGTGCCAGCGACAGAGGCAATGAGCAGTTCTTC.

The genes are TRBV19 and TRBJ1-5; 7 nucleotides align to TRBD1. V was clipped by 6 bases and J by 11 bases; unmatched bases: 13. Per germline, CDR1 LNHDA and CDR2 SQIVND (reference sequence). There are 14 residues in the CDR3. CDR3 residues: CASSRGTPGKAQHF. For the CDR3, the DNA is TGTGCCAGTAGCAGGGGGACCCCCGGGAAGGCCCAGCATTTT.

V and J are TRBV19 and TRBJ1-2, with D tentatively TRBD1 (5 bases). CDR1 is LNHDA and CDR2 is SQIVND in the germline V gene (reference sequence). Trimming took off 6 bases at V and 4 bases at J, with 12 bases between the two ends. The CDR3 is 13 amino acids. CDR3 in amino acids: CASSTRQLYGYTF. DNA of the CDR3: TGTGCCAGTAGCACCCGACAGCTCTATGGCTACACCTTC.

The CDR3 sequence is CASSPGQGSNEQFF. Here the CDR3 DNA reads TGCGCCAGCAGCCCGGGACAGGGTAGCAATGAGCAGTTCTTC. The V call is TRBV5-1, the J call TRBJ2-1; TRBD1 agrees at 9 bases. Germline lookup yields CDR1 SGHRS and CDR2 YFSETQ. With V trimmed by 4 bases and J by 6 bases, 5 bases remained unmatched. This CDR3 comprises 14 residues.

The V gene is TRBV5-5, the J gene TRBJ1-5; tentative D call: TRBD1 (6 bases). Trimming left V 4 bases short and J 4 bases short, with 18 bases between. CDR1 and CDR2 (germline): SGHKS, YYEKEE (reference sequence). CDR3 length: 16 residues. CDR3 loop: CASSGRGGPWNQPQHF. The DNA for the CDR3 is TGTGCCAGCAGCGGGCGGGGGGGCCCTTGGAATCAGCCCCAGCATTTT.

The V gene is TRBV18, the J gene TRBJ1-1, with 8 positions matching TRBD1. Germline CDR1 is KGHSH and CDR2 is LQKENI. There are 14 residues in the CDR3. The trim removed 3 bases at V and 6 bases at J, leaving 6 bases unmatched. The DNA for the CDR3 is TGTGCCAGCTCACCCCTTGGACAGGGTTCTGAAGCTTTCTTT. Translation gives CASSPLGQGSEAFF.

The rearrangement joins TRBV19 to TRBJ1-4; D is possibly TRBD1 (6 bases). CDR1 and CDR2 from the germline V gene are LNHDA and SQIVND (reference sequence). V lost 6 bases to trimming and J lost 7 bases, with 18 bases between them. This CDR3 is built from 15 residues. Written as DNA, the CDR3 is TGTGCCAGTAGGAAAGGGGACATCTCAAGTGAAAAACTGTTTTTT. It translates to CASRKGDISSEKLFF.

The chain uses TRBV7-5 and TRBJ2-3; TRBD2 is taken as the D call from the table, unchecked against the DNA. TRBV7-5 is a documented pseudogene. The CDR3 is 19 amino acids. CDR3 protein: CARSLGREGALVYTDTQYF. The CDR3 bases are TGTGCCAGAAGCTTAGGTCGGGAGGGGGCGCTGGTCTACACAGATACGCAGTATTTT.

The chain combines TRBV4-2 with TRBJ2-2; TRBD1 agrees at 7 bases. Germline CDR1 reads LGHNA; CDR2 reads YNFKEQ. After removal of 4 bases from V and 0 bases from J, the junction contained 5 bases not matched to a gene. This CDR3 has 16 amino acids. CDR3 region: CASSPGDSSNTGELFF. CDR3 in DNA: TGTGCCAGCAGCCCAGGGGACAGTTCGAACACCGGGGAGCTGTTTTTT.

V gene TRBV10-2 combines with J gene TRBJ1-6; 9 bases map to TRBD1. The CDR3 has 17 residues. Trimming at V came to 2 bases and at J to 9 bases, leaving 11 bases not matched to a gene. Germline V gene sequence: CDR1 WSHSY, CDR2 SAAADI. CDR3 region: CASSERRPGQGGSPLHF. The CDR3 bases are TGCGCCAGCAGTGAGCGCCGACCGGGACAGGGAGGTTCACCCCTCCACTTT.

The chain is built from TRBV9 and TRBJ2-7, with TRBD2 as a possible D gene (7 bases). V dropped 2 bases and J dropped 4 bases, with 13 bases sitting between them. The germline CDR1 and CDR2 sequences are SGDLS and YYNGEE. The CDR3 has 14 residues. CDR3: CASSVGGPQYEQYF. DNA for the CDR3: TGTGCCAGCAGCGTGGGGGGGCCGCAATACGAGCAGTACTTC.

This clone was seen a few times. V gene TRBV6-2 or TRBV6-3 combines with J gene TRBJ1-1; TRBD1 matches 8 bases. CDR1 and CDR2 from the germline V gene are MNHEY and SVGEGT. Losses at the gene ends were 1 base for V and 4 bases for J; bases not matched to a gene: 11. This CDR3 region has 17 residues. The CDR3 DNA reads as TGTGCCAGCAGTTACTTCACCCCTACAGGGGGGAGCACTGAAGCTTTCTTT. Translating it yields CASSYFTPTGGSTEAFF.

This clone was recorded only once. The chain employs TRBV7-6 and TRBJ1-6; 7 nucleotides line up with TRBD1. The CDR3 runs to 15 residues. J gave up 10 bases and V 4 bases, and 10 bases lay outside the gene matches. Per germline, CDR1 SGHVS and CDR2 FNYEAQ. CDR3 residues: CASSSYRGGESPLHF. The CDR3 nucleotides read TGTGCCAGCAGCTCATACAGGGGAGGAGAATCACCCCTCCACTTT. Together with reference TRBV7-6 and TRBJ1-6, the CDR3 gives the full variable domain: GAGVSQSPRYKVTKRGQDVALRCDPISGHVSLYWYRQALGQGPEFLTYFNYEAQQDKSGLPNDRFSAERPEGSISTLTIQRTEQRDSAMYRCASSSYRGGESPLHFGNGTRLTVT.

The chain recombines TRBV7-9 with TRBJ1-4; no clear D gene. The CDR3 is 14 residues long. The germline V gene encodes CDR1 SEHNR and CDR2 FQNEAQ (reference sequence). V lost 4 bases to trimming and J lost 5 bases, with 11 bases between them. CDR3 DNA sequence: TGTGCCAGCAGCTCCAGTGCCCTGAATGAAAAACTGTTTTTT. It translates to CASSSSALNEKLFF. Looking up the rest from reference TRBV7-9 and TRBJ1-4 gives the full variable domain: DTGVSQNPRHKITKRGQNVTFRCDPISEHNRLYWYRQTLGQGPEFLTYFQNEAQLEKSRLLSDRFSAERPKGSFSTLEIQRTEQGDSAMYLCASSSSALNEKLFFGSGTQLSVL.

The chain is built from TRBV10-2 and TRBJ1-2, with D hard to call. The CDR3 spans 13 residues. Germline CDR1 WSHSY, CDR2 SAAADI. Trimming took 0 bases from V and 8 from J, leaving 10 bases between them. CDR3 DNA: TGCGCCAGCAGTGAGTCGCTCGGGGAGGGCTACACCTTC. Its translation: CASSESLGEGYTF.

This chain links TRBV24-1 with TRBJ2-1; TRBD1 might be the D (6 bases). The V end was cut by 9 bases, the J end by 1 base, with 12 bases between. This CDR3 spans 14 amino acids. CDR1 KGHDR and CDR2 SFDVKD come from the germline V gene. The CDR3 DNA follows: TGTGCCACCGAGGGGCAGGGGTCCTACAATGAGCAGTTCTTC. Protein product: CATEGQGSYNEQFF.

This chain joins TRBV7-9 and TRBJ2-6, with a weak D call TRBD1 (6 bases). In germline, CDR1 is SEHNR, CDR2 FQNEAQ (reference sequence). V was cut by 4 bases and J by 0 bases, with 19 bases left in between. This CDR3 contains 19 residues. CDR3 DNA sequence: TGTGCCAGCAGCTCAGCCTATCAGGGGCTGGGCTCTGGGGCCAACGTCCTGACTTTC. Translating it yields CASSSAYQGLGSGANVLTF.

For the CDR3, the DNA is TGTGCCAGCAGCCCCGGGGGATACGAGCAGTACTTC. Translation gives CASSPGGYEQYF. This rearrangement joins TRBV9 to TRBJ2-7, with a weak D call TRBD2 (6 bases). Trimming stripped 4 bases from V and 4 bases from J, with 9 bases between. Germline V gene sequence: CDR1 SGDLS, CDR2 YYNGEE. The CDR3 has 12 amino acids.

J is TRBJ2-7 and V is TRBV9; D unclear. Germline CDR1 reads SGDLS; CDR2 reads YYNGEE. Trimming pared 3 bases from V and 0 bases from J, leaving 10 bases between. The CDR3 contains 14 residues. CDR3 in amino acids: CASSDSLSSYEQYF. The DNA for the CDR3 is TGTGCCAGCAGCGACAGTCTGAGCTCCTACGAGCAGTACTTC.